This record looks at one TCR beta chain sequence and its context. Compared with germline, one end of the junction differs, possibly owing to a read error. The germline V gene has CDR1 SGHDT and CDR2 YYEEEE. The CDR3 loop spans 11 amino acids. These data originate in a study of OX40 agonist ivuxolimab in advanced cancers. Assay: immunoSEQ multiplex PCR; the TCRdb copy retains only in-frame clones and omits some. The data contain about 49,000 clones, 81% of them singletons. The sample was CD4+ or CD8+ T cells sorted from blood, taken in a trial of the OX40 agonist ivuxolimab. This receptor was identified in an adult with an advanced solid tumor such as melanoma, head and neck, liver or kidney cancer. The J gene is TRBJ1-1, the V gene TRBV5-6, with D unclear. CDR3 sequence (DNA): TGTGCCAGCAGTTTGGATACTGAAGCTTTCTTT. As protein: CASSLDTEAFF.